This T cell receptor (beta chain) was identified in a study of T cell responses to AZD1222 COVID-19 vaccine (dated by TCRdb to about 2021). The study in broad terms: A total of approximately 240 trial participants underwent TCR sequencing, of whom some 210 received two doses of AZD1222 and 26 received two doses of the MenACWY control vaccine. Trial participants were enrolled by age into subgroups of 18-55, 56-69 and 70-plus years, and around 140, 26 and 57 TCR-sequenced participants, respectively, were included in these subgroups.

This specimen's time point label, interpreted: about 28 days (+/-7) after the second vaccine dose. Because spike-specific TCR depth and breadth did not differ between the two schedules, AZD1222 recipients who got a second dose at roughly 4 weeks were pooled with those who got a second dose at roughly 12 weeks. The vaccinee samples were drawn from two UK trials, COV001 and COV002, one of which was a single-blind randomized controlled phase 2/3 trial testing AZD1222 (ChAdOx1 nCoV-19) in healthy adults. For TCRbeta chain sequencing, PBMC samples were collected from trial participants at day 0 and at day 28 after the second dose. The germline V gene encodes CDR1 SEHNR and CDR2 FQNEAQ (reference sequence). The CDR3 runs 14 amino acids, cysteine and phenylalanine included. Here the CDR3 DNA is all that survives: 42 bases in frame from base 1. V and J are truncated by 4 bases and 3 bases respectively, leaving an intervening sequence of 11 bases.

The CDR3 regions of human TCRbeta chains were subjected to immunosequencing. The study's own analysis went as follows. Repertoire TCRs were matched against a reference library of SARS-CoV-2-specific TCRs generated with the MIRA antigen-specificity platform. Breadth was defined as the fraction of unique TCRs that were SARS-CoV-2-associated, and depth was defined as the fraction of total T cells that were SARS-CoV-2-associated. Using the MIRA data, each spike-specific TCR was mapped to the spike region that the TCR reacts to and placed in a CD4 or CD8 class. Log10-transformed breadth and depth values were compared by one-way ANOVA with Sidak's multiple comparisons tests. Sourced from immuneACCESS, this table was stored by TCRdb with only in-frame sequences that have V and J called. A share of the clones is absent; for the studies checked, an unresolved V gene accounts for under half, and the remainder has no known explanation. V and J calls and clone size follow that table, whereas D and trimming were derived from the DNA. The table for this sample lists over 110,000 clones; roughly nine tenths of them were counted only once. The ten largest account for around 10% of the sample.

Overall study outcomes, separate from this receptor: A significant rise in spike-specific TCR breadth and depth was observed after two AZD1222 doses relative to day 0 and relative to MenACWY recipients. Only five to seven AZD1222 recipients were SARS-CoV-2 seropositive at baseline, limiting conclusions about previously exposed vaccinees. CD4 TCRs associated with the vaccine covered the entire spike protein, and the dominant responses were in regions 160-218 and 743-854. Because no day 14 peak-response samples were available, the repertoires could be characterized only after the peak T cell response. Reportedly, almost half of the unique spike-specific TCRs recognized epitopes lying outside the regions that are mutated in the B.1.351 and B.1.1.7 variants. In the small 56-69-year group, the increase in depth fell short of significance, most likely because of low power. Participants were mostly white British, with more females than males. The authors suggested clonal diversity may have been underestimated.

About this clone itself: Its antigen has not been determined. No base quality values were provided; no much bigger clone lies one nucleotide off.

The V and J genes are TRBV7-9 and TRBJ2-3; TRBD1 is perhaps the D gene, given 6 matching bases. This sample comprised peripheral blood, obtained 28 days after the second AZD1222 dose. This TCR derives from an adult who received the AZD1222 COVID-19 vaccine. The DNA is TGTGCCAGCAGCTCCACAGGGTTAACAGATACGCAGTATTTT. This gives the protein CASSSTGLTDTQYF.